These 23 T cell receptor beta chains came from one sample sequenced in a study of T cell repertoires in cytomegalovirus infection. Each CDR3 protein gets one entry after TCRdb re-called the reads with MiXCR. The data hold more than 650,000 distinct CDR3 sequences, with 35% to 45% observed a single time. The source material was PBMCs. These receptors were collected from a human donor in good health (CMV status not recorded). Some clones in this sample may be carry-over from other donors' samples.

This clonotype appeared many times. V gene TRBV7-2 combines with J gene TRBJ1-1, with 7 nucleotides matching TRBD1. V shed 3 bases and J 1 base; nucleotides not matched to a gene: 14. CDR3 length: 18 residues. Germline loops: CDR1 SGHTA, CDR2 FQGNSA. CDR3 sequence: CASSLIRNPGGSNTEAFF. For the CDR3, the DNA is TGTGCCAGCAGCTTGATAAGGAATCCAGGGGGGTCGAACACTGAAGCTTTCTTT.

Remarks on this clonotype: Given the absence of the conserved phenylalanine or tryptophan at the CDR3 end, a read error is likely. The chain recombines TRBV7-6 with TRBJ2-1, with 7 bases aligning to TRBD2. This CDR3 has 17 amino acids. V dropped 2 bases and J dropped 0; count of bases not matched to a gene: 7. The germline V gene encodes CDR1 SGHVS and CDR2 FNYEAQ. CDR3 in DNA: TGTGCCAGCAGCTTAAAGACCGGCGGGGGCTCCTACAATGAGCAGTTCTTA. Protein: CASSLKTGGGSYNEQFL.

The table lists this clonotype with many counts. This sequence joins TRBV7-8 and TRBJ1-3; D gene ambiguous. The V gene lost 1 base and the J gene lost 0 bases, with 13 bases spanning the gap. Per germline, CDR1 SGHVS and CDR2 FQNEAQ. This CDR3 is built from 17 residues. In nucleotides, the CDR3 is TGTGCCAGCAGCTTAGGTCTCCCAGGCCACTCTGGAAACACCATATATTTT. Its protein is CASSLGLPGHSGNTIYF.

The chain combines TRBV14 with TRBJ2-3; 15 bases fit TRBD2. The CDR3 is 14 amino acids. V dropped 8 bases and J dropped 5; count of bases not matched to a gene: 2. Germline V gene sequence: CDR1 SGHDN, CDR2 FVKESK. CDR3 amino acids: CASQGLAGGDTQYF. CDR3 DNA sequence: TGTGCCAGCCAGGGACTAGCGGGAGGAGATACGCAGTATTTT.

This clonotype was observed at least ten times. V gene TRBV3-1 combines with J gene TRBJ2-5, with 8 nucleotides matching TRBD1. Trimming removed 7 bases from V and 5 bases from J; junction bases left unmatched: 6. The CDR3 is 13 residues long. Germline CDR1 reads LGHDT; CDR2 reads YNNKEL (reference sequence). The CDR3 sequence: CASTNNRGETQYF. The CDR3 region has the DNA TGTGCCAGCACCAACAACAGGGGGGAGACCCAGTACTTC.

This clonotype was picked up many times. V and J are TRBV7-8 and TRBJ2-3; TRBD2 aligns across 10 bases. The CDR3 covers 15 residues. V was clipped by 5 bases and J by 3 bases; unmatched bases: 5. Germline V gene sequence: CDR1 SGHVS, CDR2 FQNEAQ. The CDR3 protein is CASSKLAGVTDTQYF. CDR3 sequence (DNA): TGTGCCAGCAGCAAGCTAGCGGGAGTTACAGATACGCAGTATTTT.

This clonotype was detected only a few times. The rearrangement uses TRBV7-9 and TRBJ1-1; the D gene is possibly TRBD1 (6 bases). The V end was cut by 1 base, the J end by 2 bases, with 14 bases between. Germline CDR1 is SEHNR and CDR2 is FQNEAQ (reference sequence). The CDR3 consists of 16 residues. CDR3 DNA: TGTGCCAGCAGCTTAGAGTTGGGCAGGGGAAACACTGAAGCTTTCTTT. Amino acid sequence: CASSLELGRGNTEAFF.

CDR3 residues: CASSFGKRGGRTGELFF. The CDR3, as DNA: TGTGCCAGCAGCTTCGGGAAGCGGGGGGGCCGGACCGGGGAGCTGTTTTTT. V gene TRBV11-1 combines with J gene TRBJ2-2; 10 bases align to TRBD2. The germline V gene has CDR1 SGHAT and CDR2 FQDESV (reference sequence). The CDR3 length is 17 residues. With V trimmed by 3 bases and J by 5 bases, 9 bases remained unmatched.

Notes on this clonotype: Just one base apart from a much larger clone, this may be a read error. V usage is TRBV28 and J usage is TRBJ1-5; D call uncertain. This CDR3 has 12 residues. Germline V CDR1 and CDR2: MDHEN, SYDVKM. Between the trimmed V and J ends, which lost 4 bases and 6 bases, there was a span of 7 bases. CDR3 nucleotide sequence: TGTGCCAGCAGTTCGGCGGTTCAGCCCCAGCATTTT. As protein: CASSSAVQPQHF.

The chain links TRBV19 to TRBJ1-2; D is undetermined. V lost 4 bases to trimming and J lost 7 bases, with 19 bases between them. Germline loops: CDR1 LNHDA, CDR2 SQIVND (reference sequence). This CDR3 contains 15 residues. This CDR3 reads CASSTQPPGAGGYTF. In DNA, the CDR3 is TGTGCCAGTAGTACCCAACCACCGGGAGCGGGTGGCTACACCTTC.

This chain joins TRBV19 and TRBJ1-3, with 7 bases aligning to TRBD1. The germline V gene encodes CDR1 LNHDA and CDR2 SQIVND (reference sequence). V lost 8 bases, J lost 13 bases, and 8 bases stayed unmatched. This CDR3 is built from 11 residues. The CDR3 bases are TGTGCCAGTCAGGGGGAGCGGCGGATATATTTT. Its protein is CASQGERRIYF.

Worth noting for this clonotype: Its ends do not fully match the called genes, so a read error is possible. The chain uses TRBV7-9 and TRBJ2-3, with 8 bases matching TRBD2. Germline assignment: CDR1 SEHNR and CDR2 FQNEAQ (reference sequence). This CDR3 has 15 residues. The CDR3 nucleotides are TGTGCCAGCAGCTTAGAGCGGACTAGCAGAGATACGCAGTATTTT. Translating it yields CASSLERTSRDTQYF.

The chain links TRBV5-1 to TRBJ2-1, with D unresolved. The V gene lost 2 bases and the J gene lost 0 bases, with 12 bases spanning the gap. CDR3 length: 16 residues. Germline values: CDR1 SGHRS, CDR2 YFSETQ. The CDR3 region is CASSFQGTSSYNEQFF. The DNA for the CDR3 is TGCGCCAGCAGCTTTCAAGGCACAAGCTCCTACAATGAGCAGTTCTTC.

This clonotype was seen more than once but under ten times. The genes are TRBV28 and TRBJ2-7; D is possibly TRBD1 (6 bases). Trimming pared 6 bases from V and 3 bases from J, leaving 12 bases between. CDR3 length equals 13 residues. The germline CDR1 and CDR2 sequences are MDHEN and SYDVKM. CDR3 bases: TGTGCCAGCAGATTGACAGGAATCTACGAGCAGTACTTC. Amino acid sequence: CASRLTGIYEQYF.

The chain uses TRBV27 and TRBJ2-7; D may be TRBD2 (6 bases). The CDR3 runs to 15 residues. Germline CDR1 is MNHEY and CDR2 is SMNVEV (reference sequence). Trimming left V 5 bases short and J 3 bases short, with 17 bases between. CDR3 DNA: TGTGCCAGCAGTGCGACTAGTGGGGTAGTCTACGAGCAGTACTTC. This gives the protein CASSATSGVVYEQYF.

The chain recombines TRBV11-2 with TRBJ2-7; 11 bases map to TRBD1. The germline V gene has CDR1 SGHAT and CDR2 FQNNGV. V gave up 0 bases and J gave up 4 bases; unmatched junction bases: 5. This CDR3 is 16 amino acids long. CDR3 in amino acids: CASSLEWDRGAYEQYF. The DNA for the CDR3 is TGTGCCAGCAGCTTAGAGTGGGACAGGGGGGCGTACGAGCAGTACTTC.

The chain has TRBV2 and TRBJ1-5, with a tentative D call TRBD1 (6 bases). The CDR3 loop spans 16 amino acids. The germline V gene has CDR1 SNHLY and CDR2 FYNNEI. Trimming removed 7 bases at V and 6 bases at J, with 22 bases between. CDR3 sequence (DNA): TGTGCCAGCACCAGAGGGCAGGGGACGGGGGGTCAGCCCCAGCATTTT. This sequence encodes CASTRGQGTGGQPQHF.

This clonotype has a handful of counts. This chain links TRBV20-1 with TRBJ2-5; either TRBD1 or TRBD2 may fit D (6 bases each). The ends were cut back, 6 bases at V and 2 bases at J, with 13 bases in the middle. The CDR3 has 13 amino acids. The V gene's germline CDR1 is DFQATT and CDR2 SNEGSKA (reference sequence). The CDR3 DNA follows: TGCAGTGCCAGCGCGGGGACACAAGAGACCCAGTACTTC. It encodes CSASAGTQETQYF.

Ten or more counts support this clonotype. The V and J genes are TRBV11-1 and TRBJ1-1; D remains unclear. Germline V gene data show CDR1 as SGHAT and CDR2 as FQDESV (reference sequence). V was clipped by 4 bases and J by 0 bases, with 6 bases between them. The CDR3 totals 13 residues. The CDR3 loop is CASSSHLNTEAFF. CDR3 in DNA: TGTGCCAGCAGCTCTCACTTGAACACTGAAGCTTTCTTT.

This clonotype was counted between two and nine times. The DNA for the CDR3 is TGTGCCAGCAGTTTCTCCGACCGCCCCTCCTACGAGCAGTACTTC. Its translation is CASSFSDRPSYEQYF. This chain links TRBV28 with TRBJ2-7, with D uncertain. The V gene lost 3 bases and the J gene lost 0 bases, with 12 bases spanning the gap. This CDR3 contains 15 residues. Germline V gives CDR1 MDHEN, CDR2 SYDVKM.

V usage is TRBV4-1 and J usage is TRBJ1-4, with D perhaps TRBD1 (6 bases). Germline assignment: CDR1 MGHRA and CDR2 YSYEKL. Trimming pared 4 bases from V and 4 bases from J, leaving 13 bases between. The length of the CDR3 is 15 residues. Here the CDR3 reads CASSPEGGNNEKLFF. As DNA, the CDR3 is TGCGCCAGCAGCCCAGAGGGGGGAAATAATGAAAAACTGTTTTTT.

With regard to this clonotype: A read error may account for a junction end that differs from germline. CDR3 protein: CASSLGRDPRDF. DNA for the CDR3: TGTGCCAGCAGTTTAGGTCGGGACCCAAGGGACTTC. The chain carries TRBV28 and TRBJ2-5, with D perhaps being TRBD1 or TRBD2 (5 bases each). The CDR3 has 12 residues. CDR1 is MDHEN, CDR2 SYDVKM, per germline. The complete variable domain, with remaining parts taken from reference TRBV28 and TRBJ2-5, reads DVKVTQSSRYLVKRTGEKVFLECVQDMDHENMFWYRQDPGLGLRLIYFSYDVKMKEKGDIPEGYSVSREKKERFSLILESASTNQTSMYLCASSLGRDPRDFGPGTRLLVL.

This clonotype was observed a few times. J is TRBJ2-7 and V is TRBV19, with D perhaps being TRBD1 or TRBD2 (5 bases each). Trimming cost V 7 bases and J 1 base, with 17 bases left between them. Looked up from germline, CDR1 is LNHDA and CDR2 is SQIVND (reference sequence). There are 15 residues in the CDR3. The chain's CDR3 is CASTLGDGPSYEQYF. The CDR3 DNA reads as TGTGCCAGTACCCTCGGGGACGGTCCTTCCTACGAGCAGTACTTC.